This T cell receptor beta chain stems from a study of T cell changes during pregnancy in multiple sclerosis. The data were produced by immunoSEQ multiplex PCR, yet TCRdb's version contains in-frame clones alone and is incomplete. Of roughly 69,000 clones listed, 91% are singletons. Trimming left V 10 bases short and J 2 bases short, with 17 bases between. This CDR3 is 14 amino acids long. Germline-derived CDR1 and CDR2 are LNHDA and SQIVND (reference sequence). This sample comprised peripheral blood, obtained in the second trimester of pregnancy. The V gene is TRBV19, the J gene TRBJ1-2; perhaps TRBD1 as D (6 bases). This receptor was identified in a female donor with multiple sclerosis, enrolled in a pregnancy study. In DNA form, the CDR3 reads TGTGCCACCACCTCCCCACAGGGAAACTATGGCTACACCTTC. Amino acid sequence: CATTSPQGNYGYTF.